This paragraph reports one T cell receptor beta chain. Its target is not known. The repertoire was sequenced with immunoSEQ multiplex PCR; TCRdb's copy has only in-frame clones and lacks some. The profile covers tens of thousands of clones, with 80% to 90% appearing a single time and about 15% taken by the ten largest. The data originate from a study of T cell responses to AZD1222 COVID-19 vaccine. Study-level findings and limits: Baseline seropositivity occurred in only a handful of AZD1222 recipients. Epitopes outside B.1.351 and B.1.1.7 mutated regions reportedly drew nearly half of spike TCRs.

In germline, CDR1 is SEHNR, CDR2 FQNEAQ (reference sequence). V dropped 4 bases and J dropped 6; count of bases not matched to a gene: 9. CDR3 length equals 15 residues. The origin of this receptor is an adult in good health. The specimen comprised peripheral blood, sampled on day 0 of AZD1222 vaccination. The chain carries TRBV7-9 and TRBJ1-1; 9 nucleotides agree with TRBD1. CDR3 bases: TGTGCCAGCAGCTCCCATGGACAGGGGAGTGCTGAAGCTTTCTTT. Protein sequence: CASSSHGQGSAEAFF.